Listed below are T cell receptor beta chains from one sample, sequenced in a study of blood T cell repertoires in COVID-19. The assay was immunoSEQ multiplex PCR, and TCRdb's table has in-frame clones only and misses some. The sample carries under 200,000 clones, more than 65% recorded once. The sequencing sample was made of peripheral blood. These receptors were collected from a human donor with acute or convalescent COVID-19. The donor label of this sample is uncertain. Both conserved end residues are part of each CDR3. A D gene is named only where the DNA matches it firmly. A clone size is listed for some rows: how often the clone was seen (once, few, many), or a class if it is expanded.

j_gene: TRBJ2-1
abundance: .
d_gene: TRBD2
v_gene: TRBV5-1
CDR3aa: CASSATSGDYNEQFF
CDR3nt: TGCGCCAGCAGCGCGACTAGCGGGGACTACAATGAGCAGTTCTTC

j_gene: TRBJ2-2
abundance: .
d_gene: .
v_gene: TRBV9
CDR3aa: CASTRGGAPNTGELFF
CDR3nt: TGTGCCAGCACCCGAGGGGGGGCCCCGAACACCGGGGAGCTGTTTTTT

j_gene: TRBJ1-3
abundance: once
d_gene: .
v_gene: TRBV27
CDR3aa: CASSPNGGYGNTIYF
CDR3nt: TGTGCCAGCAGCCCAAACGGGGGATATGGAAACACCATATATTTT

j_gene: TRBJ1-5
abundance: .
d_gene: TRBD1
v_gene: TRBV7-8
CDR3aa: CASSPQGLDRVNQPQHF
CDR3nt: TGTGCCAGCAGTCCCCAAGGGCTCGACAGGGTCAATCAGCCCCAGCATTTT

j_gene: TRBJ1-1
abundance: .
d_gene: TRBD1
v_gene: TRBV6-4
CDR3aa: CATRRGQGPNTEAFF
CDR3nt: TGTGCCACCCGCCGAGGACAGGGACCGAACACTGAAGCTTTCTTT

j_gene: TRBJ1-1
abundance: .
d_gene: .
v_gene: TRBV9
CDR3aa: CASSVGVSGGAEAFF
CDR3nt: TGTGCCAGCAGCGTAGGGGTCAGCGGAGGCGCTGAAGCTTTCTTT

j_gene: TRBJ2-2
abundance: .
d_gene: TRBD2
v_gene: TRBV3-1/TRBV3-2
CDR3aa: CASSQDGLAGDTGELFF
CDR3nt: TGTGCCAGCAGCCAAGACGGGCTAGCGGGGGACACCGGGGAGCTGTTTTTT

j_gene: TRBJ2-3
abundance: .
d_gene: TRBD1
v_gene: TRBV9
CDR3aa: CASSARQGSWADTQYF
CDR3nt: TGTGCCAGCAGCGCCCGACAGGGGAGCTGGGCAGATACGCAGTATTTT

j_gene: TRBJ2-2
abundance: .
d_gene: TRBD2
v_gene: TRBV7-8
CDR3aa: CASSFPAGGVTGELFF
CDR3nt: TGTGCCAGCAGCTTCCCAGCGGGGGGTGTCACCGGGGAGCTGTTTTTT

j_gene: TRBJ2-7
abundance: .
d_gene: TRBD1
v_gene: TRBV11-3
CDR3aa: CASSFELGQGRNYEQYF
CDR3nt: TGTGCCAGCAGCTTCGAGTTAGGACAGGGGAGAAACTACGAGCAGTACTTC

j_gene: TRBJ1-5
abundance: .
d_gene: .
v_gene: TRBV19
CDR3aa: CASSPRPRGLSNQPQHF
CDR3nt: TGTGCCAGTAGTCCCCGGCCCCGAGGTTTAAGCAATCAGCCCCAGCATTTT

j_gene: TRBJ1-6
abundance: .
d_gene: TRBD1
v_gene: TRBV5-4
CDR3aa: CASSFRPPGQGNSPLHF
CDR3nt: TGTGCCAGCAGCTTCCGGCCCCCGGGACAGGGAAATTCACCCCTCCACTTT

j_gene: TRBJ2-3
abundance: .
d_gene: TRBD2
v_gene: TRBV2
CDR3aa: CASSPLAGGTDTQYF
CDR3nt: TGTGCCAGCAGTCCGCTAGCGGGGGGCACAGATACGCAGTATTTT

j_gene: TRBJ2-7
abundance: few
d_gene: .
v_gene: TRBV27
CDR3aa: CASRSTYEQYF
CDR3nt: TGTGCCAGCCGGTCCACCTACGAGCAGTACTTC

j_gene: TRBJ1-4
abundance: .
d_gene: .
v_gene: TRBV2
CDR3aa: CASSDRLYEKLFF
CDR3nt: TGTGCCAGCAGTGACAGGTTGTATGAAAAACTGTTTTTT

j_gene: TRBJ1-5
abundance: few
d_gene: .
v_gene: TRBV18
CDR3aa: CASSLQGNQPQHF
CDR3nt: TGTGCCAGCTCACTACAGGGAAATCAGCCCCAGCATTTT

j_gene: TRBJ1-1
abundance: .
d_gene: TRBD1
v_gene: TRBV5-1
CDR3aa: CASSSPYRGATEAFF
CDR3nt: TGCGCCAGCAGCTCCCCCTACAGGGGGGCCACTGAAGCTTTCTTT

j_gene: TRBJ1-6
abundance: .
d_gene: .
v_gene: TRBV12-5
CDR3aa: CASGLVAGSSYNSPLHF
CDR3nt: TGTGCTAGTGGTTTGGTAGCCGGGAGCTCCTATAATTCACCCCTCCACTTT

j_gene: TRBJ1-3
abundance: .
d_gene: TRBD1
v_gene: TRBV19
CDR3aa: CASSRDSSSGNTIYF
CDR3nt: TGTGCCAGTAGTCGGGACAGTAGCTCTGGAAACACCATATATTTT

j_gene: TRBJ2-1
abundance: .
d_gene: TRBD2
v_gene: TRBV7-3
CDR3aa: CASSSPGGSGNEQFF
CDR3nt: TGTGCCAGCAGCTCCCCCGGGGGGTCCGGCAATGAGCAGTTCTTC

j_gene: TRBJ2-2
abundance: .
d_gene: TRBD1
v_gene: TRBV10-1
CDR3aa: CASSQQGATGELFF
CDR3nt: TGCGCCAGCAGCCAACAGGGGGCGACCGGGGAGCTGTTTTTT

j_gene: TRBJ2-5
abundance: .
d_gene: .
v_gene: TRBV2
CDR3aa: CASSDNEETQYF
CDR3nt: TGTGCCAGCAGTGATAATGAAGAGACCCAGTACTTC

j_gene: TRBJ2-1
abundance: .
d_gene: TRBD1
v_gene: TRBV27
CDR3aa: CASSPFHLGQGDNEQFF
CDR3nt: TGTGCCAGCAGCCCGTTCCATTTGGGACAGGGAGACAATGAGCAGTTCTTC

j_gene: TRBJ2-7
abundance: .
d_gene: .
v_gene: TRBV9
CDR3aa: CASSASGQSYEQYF
CDR3nt: TGTGCCAGCAGCGCTTCGGGACAATCCTACGAGCAGTACTTC

j_gene: TRBJ2-2
abundance: .
d_gene: TRBD2
v_gene: TRBV19
CDR3aa: CASSILAGVAPGELFF
CDR3nt: TGTGCCAGTAGCATACTAGCGGGAGTTGCCCCCGGGGAGCTGTTTTTT

j_gene: TRBJ2-3
abundance: once
d_gene: TRBD2
v_gene: TRBV7-2
CDR3aa: CASSPLAGGLRGTQYF
CDR3nt: TGTGCCAGCAGCCCCCTAGCGGGGGGCCTACGGGGTACGCAGTATTTT

j_gene: TRBJ1-1
abundance: .
d_gene: .
v_gene: TRBV12-3/TRBV12-4
CDR3aa: CASSFVQATEAFF
CDR3nt: TGTGCCAGCAGTTTCGTACAGGCCACTGAAGCTTTCTTT

j_gene: TRBJ2-1
abundance: .
d_gene: .
v_gene: TRBV19
CDR3aa: CASRDKNNEQFF
CDR3nt: TGTGCCAGCCGGGACAAGAACAATGAGCAGTTCTTC

j_gene: TRBJ2-3
abundance: .
d_gene: TRBD2
v_gene: TRBV30
CDR3aa: CAGRLAGPTDTQYF
CDR3nt: TGTGCCGGAAGACTAGCGGGGCCCACAGATACGCAGTATTTT

j_gene: TRBJ2-3
abundance: few
d_gene: TRBD1
v_gene: TRBV5-1
CDR3aa: CASSFDPGGDTQYF
CDR3nt: TGCGCCAGCAGCTTTGACCCAGGGGGAGATACGCAGTATTTT

j_gene: TRBJ1-5
abundance: .
d_gene: TRBD1
v_gene: TRBV19
CDR3aa: CASTSGQLFRGQQPQHF
CDR3nt: TGTGCCAGTACCTCGGGGCAGCTGTTTAGGGGGCAGCAGCCCCAGCATTTT

j_gene: TRBJ2-3
abundance: .
d_gene: .
v_gene: TRBV6-4
CDR3aa: CASSNWAGQSTDTQYF
CDR3nt: TGTGCCAGCAGTAATTGGGCGGGACAGAGCACAGATACGCAGTATTTT

j_gene: TRBJ2-2
abundance: once
d_gene: TRBD1
v_gene: TRBV5-4
CDR3aa: CASSPSDRANTGELFF
CDR3nt: TGTGCCAGCAGCCCTTCAGACAGGGCGAACACCGGGGAGCTGTTTTTT

j_gene: TRBJ1-5
abundance: .
d_gene: .
v_gene: TRBV10-2
CDR3aa: CASSELGPPEPQHF
CDR3nt: TGCGCCAGCAGTGAATTGGGCCCCCCCGAGCCCCAGCATTTT

j_gene: TRBJ2-5
abundance: .
d_gene: .
v_gene: TRBV27
CDR3aa: CASSFPGETQYF
CDR3nt: TGTGCCAGCAGTTTCCCCGGGGAGACCCAGTACTTC

j_gene: TRBJ1-1
abundance: .
d_gene: TRBD1
v_gene: TRBV7-9
CDR3aa: CASSLSGAGGNTEAFF
CDR3nt: TGTGCCAGCAGCTTAAGTGGTGCAGGGGGGAACACTGAAGCTTTCTTT

j_gene: TRBJ1-1
abundance: .
d_gene: .
v_gene: TRBV5-1
CDR3aa: CASSLEIRAEAFF
CDR3nt: TGCGCCAGCAGCTTGGAGATCAGGGCCGAAGCTTTCTTT

j_gene: TRBJ2-3
abundance: .
d_gene: TRBD2
v_gene: TRBV4-2
CDR3aa: CASSQMLGGASTDTQYF
CDR3nt: TGTGCCAGCAGCCAGATGCTCGGGGGGGCTAGCACAGATACGCAGTATTTT

j_gene: TRBJ2-7
abundance: .
d_gene: .
v_gene: TRBV3-1/TRBV3-2
CDR3aa: CASSQVGQGYSYEQYF
CDR3nt: TGTGCCAGCAGCCAAGTTGGGCAGGGCTACTCCTACGAGCAGTACTTC

j_gene: TRBJ1-2
abundance: .
d_gene: .
v_gene: TRBV28
CDR3aa: CASGDRNGYTF
CDR3nt: TGTGCCAGCGGCGACAGGAATGGCTACACCTTC

j_gene: TRBJ1-2
abundance: .
d_gene: TRBD1
v_gene: TRBV2
CDR3aa: CASSGQGPRYGYTF
CDR3nt: TGTGCCAGCAGTGGACAGGGCCCTCGTTATGGCTACACCTTC